The rows below give T cell receptor beta chains drawn from one sample of a study of control samples from healthy donors and cancer patients. The repertoire was sequenced with immunoSEQ multiplex PCR; TCRdb's copy has only in-frame clones and lacks some. The sample includes approximately 150,000 clones, roughly 94% seen only once; the top ten take about 14%. Sequencing used PBMCs. These TCRs come from a man aged 55 to 70 with colorectal cancer. The CDR3 runs from the conserved cysteine through the conserved F or W. The D gene is left open where the match is weak. Clone sizes are given selectively: once, few, many, or a class where the clone is expanded.

j_call	d_call	clone_size	v_call	cdr3_length	cdr3_nt	cdr3_aa
TRBJ1-4	NA	NA	TRBV2	15	TGTGCCAGCAGACCTACGACAGCCGCTAATGAAAAACTGTTTTTT	CASRPTTAANEKLFF
TRBJ1-6	NA	NA	TRBV18	15	TGTGCCAGCTCACCAGCGCAGGCCGTTAATTCACCCCTCCACTTT	CASSPAQAVNSPLHF
TRBJ1-1	NA	NA	TRBV25-1	14	TGTGCCAGCAGCGTGGGAGCCATGAACACTGAAGCTTTCTTT	CASSVGAMNTEAFF
TRBJ2-7	TRBD1	once	TRBV5-1	14	TGCGCCAGCAGCCCGACAGGGGGCTCCTACGAGCAGTACTTC	CASSPTGGSYEQYF
TRBJ1-2	TRBD1	NA	TRBV9	16	TGTGCCAGCAGCGTAGGTGCAGGGGGGGGTAACTATGGCTACACCTTC	CASSVGAGGGNYGYTF
TRBJ1-2	TRBD1	NA	TRBV5-1	16	TGCGCCAGCAGCTTGGCCTCAGGACAGGTGTTAGGAGGCTACACCTTC	CASSLASGQVLGGYTF
TRBJ1-2	NA	NA	TRBV4-1	13	TGCGCCAGCAGCCAAGGACCTAACTATGGCTACACCTTC	CASSQGPNYGYTF
TRBJ2-7	NA	NA	TRBV6-2/TRBV6-3	15	TGTGCCAGCAGTTACTCTTGGGGGGGCCCCTACGAGCAGTACTTC	CASSYSWGGPYEQYF
TRBJ2-3	TRBD2	NA	TRBV4-2	17	TGTGCCAGCAGCCAAGATCTCGCACGGGGGGGTACAGATACGCAGTATTTT	CASSQDLARGGTDTQYF
TRBJ1-1	NA	NA	TRBV29-1	14	TGCAGCGTTGACGGGCAGGGATCGAACACTGAAGCTTTCTTT	CSVDGQGSNTEAFF
TRBJ2-3	NA	NA	TRBV10-1	14	TGCGCCAGCAGTGAAGAGGATAGCACAGATACGCAGTATTTT	CASSEEDSTDTQYF
TRBJ2-7	NA	NA	TRBV18	14	TGTGCCAGCTCACGCGGGCGGACAGTTTTCGAGCAGTACTTC	CASSRGRTVFEQYF
TRBJ1-1	NA	NA	TRBV5-6	15	TGTGCCAGCGGACTCCTCCGGGGATCGAACACTGAAGCTTTCTTT	CASGLLRGSNTEAFF
TRBJ2-7	TRBD2	NA	TRBV27	19	TGTGCCAGCAGCCTAACTCCCCTTACTCCTAGCGGGGGGACAGGGGAGCAGTACTTC	CASSLTPLTPSGGTGEQYF
TRBJ2-5	NA	NA	TRBV5-6	11	TGTGCCAGCAGTCAGGGAGAGACCCAGTACTTC	CASSQGETQYF
TRBJ1-2	NA	NA	TRBV6-5	12	TGTGCCAGCAGTTACGGGAGCTATGGCTACACCTTC	CASSYGSYGYTF
TRBJ1-5	NA	NA	TRBV6-2/TRBV6-3	13	TGTGCCAGCAGTTACCCGGGTGTGAAGCCCCAGCATTTT	CASSYPGVKPQHF
TRBJ2-7	NA	NA	TRBV3-1/TRBV3-2	15	TGTGCCAGCAGCCCCTCCGCGGGGGCCTTCTACGAGCAGTACTTC	CASSPSAGAFYEQYF
TRBJ2-1	NA	NA	TRBV19	14	TGTGCCAGTAGTCTCAGAATTTCAGGGAGTGAGCAGTTCTTC	CASSLRISGSEQFF
TRBJ2-7	NA	NA	TRBV5-6	14	TGTGCCAGCAGCTTGGGCCAGGGATGGGACGAGCAGTACTTC	CASSLGQGWDEQYF
TRBJ2-3	TRBD1	NA	TRBV28	16	TGTGCCAGCAGTTCCATCGGGACAGGACGCACAGATACGCAGTATTTT	CASSSIGTGRTDTQYF
TRBJ1-2	NA	NA	TRBV14	14	TGTGCCAGCAGCCAACCCCCAGGGGCTAATGGCTACACCTTC	CASSQPPGANGYTF
TRBJ1-4	NA	NA	TRBV19	16	TGTGCCAGTAGTCCCTGGAAGCAGTCAACTAATGAAAAACTGTTTTTT	CASSPWKQSTNEKLFF
TRBJ1-2	NA	once	TRBV30	12	TGTGCCTGGAGTGTACGGCAGAGGGGCTACACCTTC	CAWSVRQRGYTF